Sequencing of this TCR beta chain was carried out in a study of shared clonotypes between healthy human individuals. Study results and caveats: Relative to clonotypes present in all four donors, those not shared had lower generation probabilities.

The CDR3 has 11 residues. V was trimmed by 4 bases and J by 6 bases, leaving 9 bases between them. Germline values: CDR1 GTSNPN, CDR2 SVGIG (reference sequence). Regarding this clone: Its antigen is not identified.

Sequencing used immunoSEQ multiplex PCR; TCRdb keeps in-frame clones, though not all of them. The sample lists some 980,000 clones; less than 85% were seen once. The sample taken for sequencing was memory CD4+ T cells sorted from blood. The subset denotes: CD45RA-negative fraction. This rearrangement joins TRBV30 to TRBJ1-1; unclear D gene. The sequence was collected from a young man in good health. The CDR3 protein is CAWNGVSEAFF. The CDR3 nucleotides read TGTGCCTGGAACGGAGTTTCTGAAGCTTTCTTT.